This T cell receptor (beta chain) derives from a study of cytomegalovirus exposure and HLA in healthy donors. This clone was observed once. The CDR3 covers 13 residues. Germline CDR1 reads MDHEN; CDR2 reads SYDVKM. Trimming left V 5 bases short and J 2 bases short, with 9 bases between. With 60 Vbeta and 13 Jbeta primers, the PCR was carried out. Assay: immunoSEQ multiplex PCR; the TCRdb copy retains only in-frame clones and omits some. The data contain some 90,000 clones, around 80% of them singletons. This clonotype was obtained from a male donor in good health and CMV-seropositive. This sequence joins TRBV28 and TRBJ1-2; D may be TRBD1 (5 bases). The sequenced material came from PBMCs. The CDR3 is CASSIQANYGYTF. The CDR3 DNA is TGTGCCAGCAGTATACAGGCAAACTATGGCTACACCTTC.